The 21 T cell receptor beta chains listed next were all sequenced from one sample in a study of blood T cell repertoires in COVID-19. The repertoire was sequenced with immunoSEQ multiplex PCR; TCRdb's copy has only in-frame clones and lacks some. The data contain roughly 140,000 clones, about 87% of them seen just once; the ten biggest clones take up roughly 4.3%. The sample was PBMCs or T cells enriched from blood (not recorded which). Receptors originate from a man aged 50 to 60 in a cohort exposed to, infected with or recovered from COVID-19 (not recorded which).

The table lists this clone with a few counts. The chain combines TRBV29-1 with TRBJ2-7; 9 bases match TRBD1. V gave up 6 bases and J gave up 2 bases; unmatched junction bases: 8. The CDR3 consists of 14 residues. Per germline, CDR1 SQVTM and CDR2 ANQGSEA. The CDR3, as DNA: TGCAGCGTCTTAGACAGGGGGAACGCCTACGAGCAGTACTTC. The encoded protein is CSVLDRGNAYEQYF.

The chain uses TRBV5-1 and TRBJ2-3; weak D call: TRBD2 (5 bases). Germline V gene lookup returns CDR1 SGHRS and CDR2 YFSETQ. Trimming pared 0 bases from V and 0 bases from J, leaving 8 bases between. There are 15 residues in the CDR3. CDR3 region: CASSLERESTDTQYF. CDR3 coding DNA: TGCGCCAGCAGCTTGGAACGGGAAAGCACAGATACGCAGTATTTT.

The chain carries TRBV30 and TRBJ1-5; unclear D gene. Germline V gene data show CDR1 as GTSNPN and CDR2 as SVGIG (reference sequence). Trimming pared 0 bases from V and 10 bases from J, leaving 16 bases between. The CDR3 sequence is 14 residues long. In DNA, the CDR3 is TGTGCCTGGAGTGTCGGAGGAGCCCGTCAACCCCAGCATTTT. Protein: CAWSVGGARQPQHF. Supplemented by reference TRBV30 and TRBJ1-5, the full variable domain reads SQTIHQWPATLVQPVGSPLSLECTVEGTSNPNLYWYRQAAGRGLQLLFYSVGIGQISSEVPQNLSASRPQDRQFILSSKKLLLSDSGFYLCAWSVGGARQPQHFGDGTRLSIL.

In this sample, this clone turned up once. V and J are TRBV7-9 and TRBJ1-4; 11 bases align to TRBD1. Germline assignment: CDR1 SEHNR and CDR2 FQNEAQ (reference sequence). CDR3 length equals 16 residues. Trimming at V came to 5 bases and at J to 8 bases, leaving 10 bases not matched to a gene. The CDR3 DNA reads as TGTGCCAGCAGCCGAACGCTGGGACAGGGGGGCGAAAAACTGTTTTTT. Its translation is CASSRTLGQGGEKLFF.

The gene calls are TRBV28 and TRBJ2-1; D not resolved. The CDR3 has 15 residues. V was clipped by 7 bases and J by 0 bases, with 13 bases between them. Germline assignment: CDR1 MDHEN and CDR2 SYDVKM. This CDR3 is CASTDPSSSYNEQFF. DNA for the CDR3: TGTGCCAGCACCGACCCTAGTAGCTCCTACAATGAGCAGTTCTTC.

The chain couples TRBV9 to TRBJ2-1, with TRBD1 identical over 8 bases. CDR1 and CDR2 (germline): SGDLS, YYNGEE. CDR3 length: 15 residues. V shed 3 bases and J 4 bases; nucleotides not matched to a gene: 6. Written as DNA, the CDR3 is TGTGCCAGCAGCGCCGGGACAGGCCGGTACAATGAGCAGTTCTTC. Translation: CASSAGTGRYNEQFF. The full variable domain, in which reference TRBV9 and TRBJ2-1 provide the parts outside the CDR3, is DSGVTQTPKHLITATGQRVTLRCSPRSGDLSVYWYQQSLDQGLQFLIQYYNGEERAKGNILERFSAQQFPDLHSELNLSSLELGDSALYFCASSAGTGRYNEQFFGPGTRLTVL.

The gene calls are TRBV4-1 and TRBJ2-7, with D perhaps TRBD1 (6 bases). Trimming cost V 1 base and J 2 bases, with 9 bases left between them. The CDR3 covers 14 residues. Germline values: CDR1 MGHRA, CDR2 YSYEKL. The CDR3 loop is CASSQVQGTYEQYF. Here the CDR3 DNA reads TGCGCCAGCAGCCAAGTCCAGGGGACCTACGAGCAGTACTTC.

V and J are TRBV9 and TRBJ2-5; 14 bases map to TRBD2. Germline CDR1 and CDR2: SGDLS and YYNGEE. With 6 bases clipped from V and 5 bases from J, the junction kept 9 bases outside the gene matches. The CDR3 length is 16 residues. DNA for the CDR3: TGTGCCAGCACCAGAGGGACTAGCGGGGGCGGGGAGACCCAGTACTTC. Its translation is CASTRGTSGGGETQYF.

The chain links TRBV4-3 to TRBJ1-1; 7 nucleotides line up with TRBD1. Germline V lookup: CDR1 LGHNA, CDR2 YSLEER. The CDR3 runs to 15 residues. The ends lost 0 bases at V and 1 base at J; junction bases unmatched: 2. CDR3 nucleotide sequence: TGCGCCAGCAGCCAAGACAGGGGGACGAACACTGAAGCTTTCTTT. It specifies CASSQDRGTNTEAFF.

The chain's CDR3 is CASSPGQGTYEQYF. CDR3 bases: TGTGCCAGCAGTCCAGGACAGGGCACCTACGAGCAGTACTTC. The chain combines TRBV27 with TRBJ2-7; 8 nucleotides align to TRBD1. Germline-derived CDR1 and CDR2 are MNHEY and SMNVEV (reference sequence). V shed 5 bases and J 2 bases; nucleotides not matched to a gene: 5. The CDR3 is made up of 14 amino acids.

J is TRBJ1-1 and V is TRBV28; D call uncertain. The CDR3 totals 13 residues. The ends were cut back, 2 bases at V and 5 bases at J, with 9 bases in the middle. The germline CDR1 and CDR2 sequences are MDHEN and SYDVKM. The CDR3 DNA reads TGTGCCAGCAGTTTAATCCGGGGAACTGAAGCTTTCTTT. This gives the protein CASSLIRGTEAFF.

The rearrangement joins TRBV6-5 to TRBJ2-7, with TRBD1 identical over 7 bases. The V gene end was trimmed by 6 bases and the J gene end by 4 bases; junction bases not matched to a gene: 3. Germline lookup yields CDR1 MNHEY and CDR2 SVGAGI. The CDR3 extends over 12 amino acids. CDR3 in amino acids: CASSPTGYEQYF. CDR3 coding DNA: TGTGCCAGCAGCCCGACAGGGTACGAGCAGTACTTC.

CDR3 sequence: CASSFNPSDNYGYTF. CDR3 in DNA: TGTGCCAGCAGCTTTAATCCATCAGATAACTATGGCTACACCTTC. The chain combines TRBV5-6 with TRBJ1-2; D is uncertain. Germline V gives CDR1 SGHDT, CDR2 YYEEEE. The CDR3 length is 15 residues. The V gene lost 2 bases and the J gene lost 1 base, with 12 bases spanning the gap. Filled out from reference TRBV5-6 and TRBJ1-2, the complete variable domain reads DAGVTQSPTHLIKTRGQQVTLRCSPKSGHDTVSWYQQALGQGPQFIFQYYEEEERQRGNFPDRFSGHQFPNYSSELNVNALLLGDSALYLCASSFNPSDNYGYTFGSGTRLTVV.

This clone showed up just once. This chain connects TRBV29-1 to TRBJ2-3, with D possibly matching TRBD2 (5 bases). The CDR3 runs to 12 residues. Germline V CDR1 and CDR2: SQVTM, ANQGSEA. The ends were cut back, 2 bases at V and 4 bases at J, with 7 bases in the middle. DNA of the CDR3: TGCAGCGTTGAATCCGGGGCAGATACGCAGTATTTT. This translates into CSVESGADTQYF.

The rearrangement links TRBV7-6 to TRBJ2-1; 7 positions match TRBD2. The CDR3 loop spans 17 amino acids. Germline V gene data show CDR1 as SGHVS and CDR2 as FNYEAQ. J lost 6 bases, V lost 5 bases, and 16 bases had no gene match. DNA of the CDR3: TGTGCCAGCAGCCGCTTCCGGGGCGGGAGTGATCGCAATGAGCAGTTCTTC. This translates into CASSRFRGGSDRNEQFF.

Only a few counts were recorded for this clone. CDR3 DNA sequence: TGCGCCAGCAGCCAACAAGGGGGCTTTGGACTAAATCAGCCCCAGCATTTT. Encoded protein: CASSQQGGFGLNQPQHF. The rearrangement joins TRBV4-1 to TRBJ1-5; 7 bases are a match to TRBD1. Per the germline V gene, CDR1 is MGHRA and CDR2 is YSYEKL. This CDR3 has 17 residues. Trimming removed 2 bases from V and 4 bases from J; junction bases left unmatched: 11.

The chain is built from TRBV3-1 (or the pseudogene TRBV3-2) and TRBJ1-1; 9 positions match TRBD1. This CDR3 is 15 amino acids long. The ends lost 4 bases at V and 4 bases at J; junction bases unmatched: 7. Germline V CDR1 and CDR2: LGHDT, YNNKEL (reference sequence). The CDR3 reads CASSRQPGQGTEAFF. The CDR3 DNA sequence: TGTGCCAGCAGCCGCCAACCGGGACAGGGCACTGAAGCTTTCTTT.

The chain couples TRBV28 to TRBJ1-2; 7 bases align to TRBD1. There are 14 residues in the CDR3. Germline V gene sequence: CDR1 MDHEN, CDR2 SYDVKM. The trim removed 4 bases at V and 2 bases at J, leaving 4 bases unmatched. CDR3 residues: CASSSGTANYGYTF. In nucleotides, the CDR3 is TGTGCCAGCAGTTCCGGGACAGCAAACTATGGCTACACCTTC.

The V and J genes are TRBV15 and TRBJ1-2; no definite D call. CDR1 and CDR2 (germline): LNHNV, YYDKDF (reference sequence). V was clipped by 0 bases and J by 8 bases, with 13 bases between them. This CDR3 spans 14 amino acids. CDR3 residues: CATSRDSDSRGYTF. The CDR3 DNA reads as TGTGCCACCAGCAGAGATTCGGACTCGCGGGGCTACACCTTC.

A few counts support this clone. V and J are TRBV7-3 and TRBJ2-2, with no clear D. Germline lookup yields CDR1 SGHTA and CDR2 FQGTGA. The CDR3 loop spans 14 amino acids. With 2 bases removed from V and 1 base from J, the gap between germline ends came to 5 bases. This chain's CDR3 is CASSLGGNTGELFF. CDR3 sequence (DNA): TGTGCCAGCAGCTTAGGCGGGAACACCGGGGAGCTGTTTTTT.

The rearrangement uses TRBV7-2 and TRBJ2-7, with 7 nucleotides matching TRBD2. V shed 0 bases and J 0 bases; nucleotides not matched to a gene: 2. Germline lookup yields CDR1 SGHTA and CDR2 FQGNSA. The CDR3 totals 15 residues. The CDR3 spells CASSLAGGSSYEQYF. The DNA for the CDR3 is TGTGCCAGCAGCTTAGCCGGGGGGAGCTCCTACGAGCAGTACTTC.